These 24 T cell receptor beta chains came from one sample sequenced in a study of blood T cell repertoires in COVID-19. TCRdb keeps only in-frame clones here, not all; method: immunoSEQ multiplex PCR. The repertoire has a few hundred thousand clones, around 80% of them found once; the top ten carry over 10%. Sequenced material: peripheral blood. These TCRs come from a human donor in a cohort sampled during active COVID-19.

The J gene is TRBJ2-5, the V gene TRBV4-1; D may be TRBD1 (7 bases). Per the germline V gene, CDR1 is MGHRA and CDR2 is YSYEKL. The V and J ends lost 4 bases and 4 bases respectively, with 16 bases between them. CDR3 length: 15 amino acids. In nucleotides, the CDR3 is TGCGCCAGCAGCCGAACATCAGGGGGGCCAGAGACCCAGTACTTC. It encodes CASSRTSGGPETQYF.

This clone was seen only a few times. The V gene is TRBV11-2, the J gene TRBJ2-7; 7 nucleotides match TRBD1. There are 13 residues in the CDR3. Trimming cost V 5 bases and J 2 bases; bases outside gene matches: 3. CDR1 is SGHAT, CDR2 FQNNGV, per germline. DNA of the CDR3: TGTGCCAGCAGCAGCGACAGGGCCTACGAGCAGTACTTC. Its protein is CASSSDRAYEQYF.

This clone was observed a few times. The chain couples TRBV19 to TRBJ1-1; D possibly corresponds to TRBD1 (5 bases). Trimming removed 5 bases at V and 4 bases at J, with 17 bases between. Germline CDR1 reads LNHDA; CDR2 reads SQIVND (reference sequence). There are 15 residues in the CDR3. CDR3 nucleotides: TGTGCCAGTAGTGTTCCTCAGGGTGGGGTCACTGAAGCTTTCTTT. The encoded protein is CASSVPQGGVTEAFF.

The table lists this clone with a count of one. This chain's CDR3 is CSGIGVFRGAVLETQYF. The DNA for the CDR3 is TGCAGCGGCATTGGCGTTTTTAGGGGCGCCGTCCTAGAGACCCAGTACTTC. The chain uses TRBV29-1 and TRBJ2-5; D possibly corresponds to TRBD1 (5 bases). The CDR3 has 17 amino acids. The ends were cut back, 7 bases at V and 4 bases at J, with 28 bases in the middle. Per germline, CDR1 SQVTM and CDR2 ANQGSEA.

J is TRBJ1-1 and V is TRBV5-6; D gene unclear. V lost 0 bases to trimming and J lost 7 bases, with 7 bases between them. Per the germline V gene, CDR1 is SGHDT and CDR2 is YYEEEE. The length of the CDR3 is 12 residues. The CDR3 region has the DNA TGTGCCAGCAGCTTGGCGACAAATGAAGCTTTCTTT. It specifies CASSLATNEAFF.

The gene calls are TRBV24-1 and TRBJ1-1, with 9 bases lining up with TRBD1. Trimming cost V 3 bases and J 8 bases; bases outside gene matches: 3. The CDR3 consists of 13 residues. Germline assignment: CDR1 KGHDR and CDR2 SFDVKD. The CDR3 sequence: CATSDDGQGEAFF. The CDR3, as DNA: TGTGCCACCAGTGATGACGGACAGGGGGAAGCTTTCTTT.

The chain combines TRBV3-1 (or the pseudogene TRBV3-2) with TRBJ1-1; TRBD1 matches 9 bases. V lost 4 bases and J lost 0; bases outside the gene matches: 3. CDR1 and CDR2 (germline): LGHDT, YNNKEL (reference sequence). CDR3 size: 15 residues. The chain's CDR3 is CASSPGTGMNTEAFF. CDR3 nucleotides: TGTGCCAGCAGCCCCGGGACAGGGATGAACACTGAAGCTTTCTTT.

The genes are TRBV3-1 (or the pseudogene TRBV3-2) and TRBJ1-4; tentatively, D is TRBD1 (5 bases). The V end lost 1 base, the J end lost 4 bases, and 13 bases lay between the germline ends. The CDR3 contains 16 residues. The germline gives CDR1 LGHDT, CDR2 YNNKEL (reference sequence). This CDR3 is CASSQGWGENNEKLFF. CDR3 nucleotides: TGTGCCAGCAGCCAAGGGTGGGGGGAGAATAATGAAAAACTGTTTTTT.

The sample holds one count of this clone. V is TRBV28 and J is TRBJ2-1; 8 nucleotides align to TRBD2. Per germline, CDR1 MDHEN and CDR2 SYDVKM. The ends lost 6 bases at V and 0 bases at J; junction bases unmatched: 4. The CDR3 is made up of 15 amino acids. The DNA for the CDR3 is TGTGCCAGCAGCATAGCGGGGAGCTCCTACAATGAGCAGTTCTTC. Translation gives CASSIAGSSYNEQFF.

The CDR3 here is CATSRGDRAQVEKLFF. The CDR3 DNA is TGTGCCACCAGCAGGGGAGACAGGGCACAAGTTGAAAAACTGTTTTTT. The genes are TRBV15 and TRBJ1-4; 7 nucleotides match TRBD1. The V gene's germline CDR1 is LNHNV and CDR2 YYDKDF (reference sequence). V lost 3 bases to trimming and J lost 7 bases; unmatched junction nucleotides: 11. The CDR3 extends over 16 amino acids.

The V gene is TRBV14, the J gene TRBJ2-4; no clear D gene. Trimming removed 5 bases from V and 3 bases from J, with 11 bases in between. This CDR3 is 14 amino acids long. Germline assignment: CDR1 SGHDN and CDR2 FVKESK. The CDR3 loop is CASSSLGLKNIQYF. As DNA, the CDR3 is TGTGCCAGCAGCTCGCTAGGCCTCAAAAACATTCAGTACTTC.

The chain carries TRBV19 and TRBJ2-2; 7 nucleotides agree with TRBD2. This CDR3 has 14 amino acids. V lost 7 bases and J lost 7; bases outside the gene matches: 9. Germline assignment: CDR1 LNHDA and CDR2 SQIVND (reference sequence). CDR3 bases: TGTGCCAGTACCCCCTTACGGGGGGTCGGGGAGCTGTTTTTT. Its protein product is CASTPLRGVGELFF. Complete variable domain (other parts from reference TRBV19 and TRBJ2-2): DGGITQSPKYLFRKEGQNVTLSCEQNLNHDAMYWYRQDPGQGLRLIYYSQIVNDFQKGDIAEGYSVSREKKESFPLTVTSAQKNPTAFYLCASTPLRGVGELFFGEGSRLTVL.

The rearrangement joins TRBV28 to TRBJ2-3, with D maybe TRBD2 (5 bases). Trimming left V 6 bases short and J 0 bases short, with 7 bases between. From germline, CDR1 is MDHEN and CDR2 SYDVKM. The CDR3 spans 13 residues. In nucleotides, the CDR3 is TGTGCCAGCAGCTGGACTAGCACAGATACGCAGTATTTT. The encoded protein is CASSWTSTDTQYF.

The chain joins TRBV20-1 to TRBJ2-7, with 7 nucleotides matching TRBD1. Per germline, CDR1 DFQATT and CDR2 SNEGSKA (reference sequence). V dropped 6 bases and J dropped 4; count of bases not matched to a gene: 3. The CDR3 loop spans 11 amino acids. The CDR3 nucleotides read TGCAGTGCCAAACAGGGGTACGAGCAGTACTTC. Protein product: CSAKQGYEQYF.

The chain combines TRBV27 with TRBJ1-4, with D hard to call. The CDR3 runs 14 residues. CDR1 is MNHEY, CDR2 SMNVEV, per germline (reference sequence). The V gene lost 0 bases and the J gene lost 5 bases, with 7 bases spanning the gap. CDR3: CASSLSPGNEKLFF. The CDR3, as DNA: TGTGCCAGCAGTTTATCCCCGGGGAATGAAAAACTGTTTTTT.

V usage is TRBV6-1 and J usage is TRBJ2-7; 7 bases are a match to TRBD1. The V segment lost 3 bases and the J segment 7 bases; nucleotides outside the gene matches: 9. The germline V gene encodes CDR1 MNHNS and CDR2 SASEGT. CDR3 size: 14 residues. This CDR3 reads CASSDRGMGGEQYF. CDR3 nucleotide sequence: TGTGCCAGCAGTGACAGGGGGATGGGTGGGGAGCAGTACTTC.

V usage is TRBV27 and J usage is TRBJ2-5, with D perhaps TRBD1 (5 bases). Germline values: CDR1 MNHEY, CDR2 SMNVEV (reference sequence). The V and J ends lost 3 bases and 5 bases respectively, with 13 bases between them. CDR3 length equals 14 residues. The CDR3 sequence: CASSFAGNRETQYF. The CDR3 DNA reads as TGTGCCAGCAGTTTCGCAGGGAACAGGGAGACCCAGTACTTC.

The rearrangement joins TRBV7-2 to TRBJ1-2; D is unclear. This CDR3 comprises 13 residues. CDR1 and CDR2 (germline): SGHTA, FQGNSA. The V end lost 0 bases, the J end lost 8 bases, and 10 bases lay between the germline ends. Here the CDR3 reads CASSLARPGGYTF. The CDR3, as DNA: TGTGCCAGCAGCTTAGCGCGCCCCGGGGGCTACACCTTC. Full variable domain (remainder filled in from reference TRBV7-2 and TRBJ1-2): GAGVSQSPSNKVTEKGKDVELRCDPISGHTALYWYRQSLGQGLEFLIYFQGNSAPDKSGLPSDRFSAERTGGSVSTLTIQRTQQEDSAVYLCASSLARPGGYTFGSGTRLTVV.

This clone was detected only once. V gene TRBV6-2 or TRBV6-3 combines with J gene TRBJ2-3; TRBD2 matches at 8 bases. Losses at the gene ends were 6 bases for V and 8 bases for J; bases not matched to a gene: 19. Germline-derived CDR1 and CDR2 are MNHEY and SVGEGT. The CDR3 loop spans 17 amino acids. The CDR3: CASRYRGGGVTVGTQYF. Written as DNA, the CDR3 is TGTGCCAGCAGATACCGGGGGGGCGGAGTGACGGTCGGTACGCAGTATTTT.

V gene TRBV19 combines with J gene TRBJ2-2; D might be TRBD1 (5 bases). Germline-derived CDR1 and CDR2 are LNHDA and SQIVND (reference sequence). The ends were cut back, 6 bases at V and 0 bases at J, with 11 bases in the middle. CDR3 size: 15 residues. Here the CDR3 DNA reads TGTGCCAGTAGCCGACAGTTCGCGAACACCGGGGAGCTGTTTTTT. Translation gives CASSRQFANTGELFF.

The rearrangement joins TRBV10-3 to TRBJ1-2; 7 bases agree with TRBD1. Germline-derived CDR1 and CDR2 are ENHRY and SYGVKD. Trimming at V came to 0 bases and at J to 3 bases, leaving 4 bases not matched to a gene. CDR3 length: 15 amino acids. The CDR3: CAISESQGNDYGYTF. As DNA, the CDR3 is TGTGCCATCAGTGAGTCACAGGGGAATGACTATGGCTACACCTTC.

The V call is TRBV20-1, the J call TRBJ1-1; maybe TRBD1 (5 bases). Trimming pared 8 bases from V and 10 bases from J, leaving 14 bases between. CDR1 is DFQATT and CDR2 is SNEGSKA in the germline V gene (reference sequence). The CDR3 totals 10 residues. CDR3 sequence (DNA): TGCAGTCCCGGGGGAGGTGGAGCTTTCTTT. As protein: CSPGGGGAFF.

The chain has TRBV24-1 and TRBJ2-5; a weak D match, TRBD2 (6 bases). This CDR3 is 15 amino acids long. V shed 3 bases and J shed 1 base, with 11 bases lying between them. Germline V lookup: CDR1 KGHDR, CDR2 SFDVKD. The CDR3 coding sequence is TGTGCCACCAGTGATCCGAGGGGAGGCCAAGAGACCCAGTACTTC. It translates to CATSDPRGGQETQYF.

This clone came up a few times. V usage is TRBV7-2 and J usage is TRBJ1-3; possible D gene TRBD1, 6 bases. Trimming left V 4 bases short and J 0 bases short, with 7 bases between. The CDR3 is 14 residues long. Germline-derived CDR1 and CDR2 are SGHTA and FQGNSA. The CDR3 bases are TGTGCCAGCAGCTCGGACAGCTCTGGAAACACCATATATTTT. It is translated as CASSSDSSGNTIYF.